These T cell receptor beta chains were read from a single sample in a study of blood T cell repertoires in COVID-19. Produced via immunoSEQ multiplex PCR; TCRdb's table is partial and in-frame only. Among around 250,000 clones listed, around 82% were seen once. Input material: peripheral blood. These TCRs come from a woman between 18 and 29 years old with acute or convalescent COVID-19. CDR3s include the opening cysteine and the closing phenylalanine or tryptophan. Each record gives: D gene, clone size, J gene, V gene, CDR3 DNA, CDR3 protein. D genes are given only for firm matches. Clone size is stated in some rows and not others, as once, few, many or a class when expanded.

>TRBD1|once|TRBJ1-2|TRBV6-5
TGTGCCAGCAGTTACGGCCGGGACAGGACATATGGCTACACCTTC
CASSYGRDRTYGYTF
>-|-|TRBJ2-1|TRBV30
TGTGCGTATGGGCGCCTCCTCGGCAATGAGCAGTTCTTC
CAYGRLLGNEQFF
>-|-|TRBJ2-5|TRBV4-1
TGCGCCAGCAGCCAGGTAGCGGATAGACGAGAGACCCAGTACTTC
CASSQVADRRETQYF
>-|once|TRBJ1-1|TRBV6-5
TGTGCCATTGGGGCCTTTCCGAACACTGAAGCTTTCTTT
CAIGAFPNTEAFF
>-|-|TRBJ1-6|TRBV5-8
TGTGCCAGCAGCGGGGGGACGGCTAATAATTCACCCCTCCACTTT
CASSGGTANNSPLHF
>TRBD2|-|TRBJ2-7|TRBV10-2
TGCGCCAGCTATCCTAGCGGGAGGGCCGGGGAGCAGTACTTC
CASYPSGRAGEQYF
>-|-|TRBJ2-5|TRBV7-9
TGTGCCAGCAGCTTAAAAACTGGCGGGTCTACCCAAGAGACCCAGTACTTC
CASSLKTGGSTQETQYF
>-|-|TRBJ2-3|TRBV19
TGTGCCAGTAAGGGGCGATATACGCAGTATTTT
CASKGRYTQYF
>-|few|TRBJ2-1|TRBV6-2/TRBV6-3
TGTGCCAGCAGTTACCGGGACTACAATGAGCAGTTCTTC
CASSYRDYNEQFF
>-|-|TRBJ1-5|TRBV7-8
TGTGCCAGCAGCTTTGGGCAGGAAAATCAGCCCCAGCATTTT
CASSFGQENQPQHF
>TRBD1|-|TRBJ1-1|TRBV5-1
TGCGCCAGCGGGACAGACCTTTCAGTGAACACTGAAGCTTTCTTT
CASGTDLSVNTEAFF
>TRBD1|-|TRBJ1-3|TRBV19
TGTGCCAGTAGTACCGGGACAGGGGGAGGAAACACCATATATTTT
CASSTGTGGGNTIYF
>-|once|TRBJ2-7|TRBV6-5
TGTGCCAGCAGTTACGAGCGAGGCGTTGGGGAGCAGTACTTC
CASSYERGVGEQYF
>-|-|TRBJ2-7|TRBV18
TGTGCCAGCTCACCACTTAGTAGCAATCTCGAGCAGTACTTC
CASSPLSSNLEQYF
>-|-|TRBJ1-6|TRBV5-1
TGCGCCAGCAGCTTGGCCCAGGGAAGGGGTACATCACCCCTCCACTTT
CASSLAQGRGTSPLHF
>-|-|TRBJ2-7|TRBV12-3/TRBV12-4
TGTGCCAGCAGCCGGGTTCAACACGAGCAGTACTTC
CASSRVQHEQYF
>-|-|TRBJ1-6|TRBV30
TGTGCCTGGAGTAGGATCCCCTATCCACCTAGAGATTCACCCCTCCACTTT
CAWSRIPYPPRDSPLHF
>TRBD2|-|TRBJ2-2|TRBV27
TGTGCCAGCAGTCAACAACTAGCGGGGAAGAACACCGGGGAGCTGTTTTTT
CASSQQLAGKNTGELFF
>-|-|TRBJ1-3|TRBV4-3
TGCGCCAGCAGCCAAGAGTGGGAGTCAGGAAACACCATATATTTT
CASSQEWESGNTIYF
>TRBD1|-|TRBJ2-7|TRBV28
TGTGCCAGCAGTCTCGACAGGGGCTTTTCCTACGAGCAGTACTTC
CASSLDRGFSYEQYF
>TRBD2|-|TRBJ2-3|TRBV6-2/TRBV6-3
TGTGCCAGCAGTTCTCTAGCGGGGACCACAGATACGCAGTATTTT
CASSSLAGTTDTQYF
>-|-|TRBJ1-2|TRBV6-6
TGTGCCAGCAGTCCAAGGACAGCTCTGGGCTACACCTTC
CASSPRTALGYTF
>TRBD2|-|TRBJ2-1|TRBV10-2
TGCGCCAGCATGGATAGCGGGAGTATAAGAGAGCAGTTCTTC
CASMDSGSIREQFF
>TRBD1|-|TRBJ2-7|TRBV7-9
TGTGCCAGCAGCCAGGGACAGGGGGCGGAAAACGAGCAGTACTTC
CASSQGQGAENEQYF
>-|-|TRBJ2-1|TRBV11-2
TGTGCCAGCAGCTTGGGGTTTGGAGGGAATGAGCAGTTCTTC
CASSLGFGGNEQFF
>TRBD2|-|TRBJ2-7|TRBV5-1
TGCGCCAGCAGCCAAAGTGGACTAGCCCGAACCTACGAGCAGTACTTC
CASSQSGLARTYEQYF
>-|-|TRBJ1-2|TRBV4-3
TGCGCCAGCAGCCCCTCCTCCGGGGGGCCGAATGGCTACACCTTC
CASSPSSGGPNGYTF
>-|-|TRBJ1-6|TRBV24-1
TGTGCCACGGCCCGGGACAAGGTCAATTCACCCCTCCACTTT
CATARDKVNSPLHF
>TRBD1|-|TRBJ1-6|TRBV7-2
TGTGCCAGCAGCTTAGATGGGACAGGGACTTCACCCCTCCACTTT
CASSLDGTGTSPLHF
>TRBD1|-|TRBJ1-1|TRBV9
TGTGCCAGCAGCCCCCAGGGGGGTAACACTGAAGCTTTCTTT
CASSPQGGNTEAFF
>TRBD1|-|TRBJ1-5|TRBV3-1/TRBV3-2
TGTGCCAGCAGCCAAGATTATCCAGGGGGAAACAATCAGCCCCAGCATTTT
CASSQDYPGGNNQPQHF
>-|-|TRBJ2-1|TRBV7-2
TGTGCCAGCAGCTTGGAGGACTACAATGAGCAGTTCTTC
CASSLEDYNEQFF
>TRBD1|-|TRBJ2-1|TRBV24-1
TGTGCCACCAGTGACTCCGGGACAGGGCTTTACCATGAGCAGTTCTTC
CATSDSGTGLYHEQFF
>TRBD2|-|TRBJ2-5|TRBV7-2
TGTGCCAGCAGCTTAGTACCGGGGGGTCTCCAAGAGACCCAGTACTTC
CASSLVPGGLQETQYF
>TRBD2|-|TRBJ2-2|TRBV10-3
TGTGCCATCAGTGAGTCTCGACTAGCGGGACTTGCCGGGGAGCTGTTTTTT
CAISESRLAGLAGELFF
>TRBD1|-|TRBJ2-7|TRBV14
TGTGCCAGCAGCCAAGATCAGGGGGCAGGGTACTCCTACGAGCAGTACTTC
CASSQDQGAGYSYEQYF
>TRBD1|-|TRBJ1-4|TRBV5-1
TGCGCCAGCAGGACAGGGATTAGAATCCCAACTAATGAAAAACTGTTTTTT
CASRTGIRIPTNEKLFF
>TRBD1|-|TRBJ2-7|TRBV6-1
TGTGCCAGCAGTGAAGGGACAGGGAGGTACGAGCAGTACTTC
CASSEGTGRYEQYF
>-|once|TRBJ1-4|TRBV6-5
TGTGCCAGCAGGCGACGGACAGACAATGAAGAAAAACTGTTTTTT
CASRRRTDNEEKLFF
>TRBD1|-|TRBJ1-2|TRBV25-1
TGTGCCAGCAGTGGATCCGGGACAGGGGTCTATGGCTACACCTTC
CASSGSGTGVYGYTF
>-|-|TRBJ1-6|TRBV19
TGTGCCAGTAGTATAGGCGCTATGACAGGTATAAGGTCACCCCTCCACTTT
CASSIGAMTGIRSPLHF
>TRBD1|-|TRBJ1-5|TRBV13
TGTGCCAGCAGCTTAGGAGGGGGCGGTCAGCCCCAGCATTTT
CASSLGGGGQPQHF
>-|-|TRBJ1-1|TRBV19
TGTGCCAGTAGTATAGGACAGGTGAACACTGAAGCTTTCTTT
CASSIGQVNTEAFF
>-|-|TRBJ2-7|TRBV6-2/TRBV6-3
TGTGCCAGCAGCCCTCAGGTTGGCGAGCAGTACTTC
CASSPQVGEQYF
>-|-|TRBJ2-7|TRBV7-2
TGTGCCAGCAGCTATAAACTGGACAGATCCTACGAGCAGTACTTC
CASSYKLDRSYEQYF
>-|few|TRBJ2-7|TRBV9
TGTGCCAGCAGCACCGCGGGGAACGAGCAGTACTTC
CASSTAGNEQYF
>TRBD1|-|TRBJ1-5|TRBV19
TGTGCCAGTAGTCCACTCGCCGGACAGGGTGGTCATCAGCCCCAGCATTTT
CASSPLAGQGGHQPQHF
>-|once|TRBJ2-1|TRBV15
TGTGCCACCAGCAGAGAGGTTCGGGATGAGCAGTTCTTC
CATSREVRDEQFF
>TRBD2|-|TRBJ2-7|TRBV14
TGTGCCAGCAGCCAGGGGAGCGGGAGAGTCGCCTACGAGCAGTACTTC
CASSQGSGRVAYEQYF
>-|-|TRBJ2-3|TRBV2
TGTGCCAGCAGAGCTCTATCAGATACGCAGTATTTT
CASRALSDTQYF
>-|-|TRBJ1-2|TRBV10-3
TGTGCCAGCCGGGACTGGGGGAACTATGGCTACACCTTC
CASRDWGNYGYTF
>TRBD2|once|TRBJ2-2|TRBV5-4
TGTGCCAGCAGCAACGGACTAGTCAACACCGGGGAGCTGTTTTTT
CASSNGLVNTGELFF
>TRBD2|many|TRBJ2-7|TRBV6-1
TGTGCCAGCAGTAAAGGGACTAGCGGGAGTTTGAGCGAGCAGTACTTC
CASSKGTSGSLSEQYF
>-|-|TRBJ1-3|TRBV9
TGTGCCAGCAGCTCGGCGGGGGCCGGGGGGAACACCATATATTTT
CASSSAGAGGNTIYF
>-|-|TRBJ2-7|TRBV6-5
TGTGCCAGCAGTTACCTCGGGACTTACTACGAGCAGTACTTC
CASSYLGTYYEQYF
>-|-|TRBJ2-4|TRBV19
TGTGCCAGTAGGCAGGGTCTTGGCAAAAACATTCAGTACTTC
CASRQGLGKNIQYF